The rows below give T cell receptor beta chains drawn from one sample of a study of blood T cell repertoires in COVID-19. Some clones are missing from TCRdb's copy, which holds only in-frame ones; the method was immunoSEQ multiplex PCR. The data hold 95,000 to 150,000 clones, with 80% to 85% observed a single time. Sample: PBMCs or T cells enriched from blood (not recorded which). The receptors shown here come from a woman aged 30 to 39 who had recovered from COVID-19. The CDR3 runs from the conserved cysteine through the conserved F or W.

CDR3 protein | V gene
CASSLDRGYGYTF | TRBV5-5
CASSPKGANYEQYF | TRBV9
CASSAPGLVYNEQFF | TRBV25-1
CASSLDWGGQPQHF | TRBV5-1
CASSLGGQGHYGYTF | TRBV11-2
CASSFAEGISGNTIYF | TRBV28
CAGAPSGTPNTEAFF | TRBV2
CASSPDFITDTQYF | TRBV5-1
CASSFPAGLYEQYF | TRBV28
CASSVDDRYYGYTF | TRBV9
CASSLGTGTGYTF | TRBV7-3
CASSPQGHEKLFF | TRBV18
CASSPGQENQPQHF | TRBV7-8
CASSLVQGDQPQHF | TRBV27
CAWHAGETGELFF | TRBV30
CASSKTGTYGYTF | TRBV6-5
CASSLRQGAEGNTIYF | TRBV5-4
CASSRDRTAYEQYF | TRBV18
CASSFPGTGVKETQYF | TRBV6-2/TRBV6-3
CASSTSRGYTF | TRBV28